This TCR beta chain was identified in a study of blood T cell repertoires in COVID-19. Whole-study context: Acute and convalescent COVID-19 samples came from the United States, Italy and Spain. Nucleic acid was either cDNA or gDNA, and it came from T cells, B-cell-depleted T cells, or PBMCs.

Clinical history reported by participants formed the basis on which cohorts were assigned. Recovery meant two consecutive negative NP/OP PCR tests, professional clearance, or resolved symptoms. Sequencing used immunoSEQ multiplex PCR; TCRdb keeps in-frame clones, though not all of them. The sample has around 330,000 clones, roughly nine tenths seen once. Per germline, CDR1 DFQATT and CDR2 SNEGSKA (reference sequence). The CDR3 is 21 residues long. V was cut by 3 bases and J by 7 bases, with 34 bases left in between. The source of this sequence is a man aged 60 to 75 who had recovered from COVID-19. Sequencing was done on a sample of PBMCs or T cells enriched from blood (not recorded which). The chain joins TRBV20-1 to TRBJ1-6; tentatively, D is TRBD1 (5 bases). The CDR3 bases are TGCAGTGCTAGTTCTGGATACATGGGGCGACGCCGAAGGGAGGAAAATTCACCCCTCCACTTT. Residues: CSASSGYMGRRRREENSPLHF.